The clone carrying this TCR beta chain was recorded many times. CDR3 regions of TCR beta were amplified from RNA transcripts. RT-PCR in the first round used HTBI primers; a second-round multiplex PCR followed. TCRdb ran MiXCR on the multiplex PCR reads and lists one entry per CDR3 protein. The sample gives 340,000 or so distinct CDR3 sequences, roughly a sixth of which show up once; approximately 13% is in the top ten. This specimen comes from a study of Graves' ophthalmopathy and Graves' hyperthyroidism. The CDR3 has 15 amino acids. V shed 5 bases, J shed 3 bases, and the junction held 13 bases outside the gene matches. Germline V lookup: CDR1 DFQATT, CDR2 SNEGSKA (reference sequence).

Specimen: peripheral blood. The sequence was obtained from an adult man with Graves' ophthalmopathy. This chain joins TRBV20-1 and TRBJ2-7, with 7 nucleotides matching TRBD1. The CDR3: CSARGTDPLNYEQYF. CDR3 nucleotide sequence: TGCAGTGCTCGTGGGACAGACCCTTTGAACTACGAGCAGTACTTC.